The 11 T cell receptor beta chains listed next were all sequenced from one sample in a study of blood T cell repertoires in COVID-19. Clones were read by immunoSEQ multiplex PCR, and TCRdb kept only the in-frame ones, dropping some. The sample lists fewer than 250,000 clones; 80% to 90% were seen once. The sample consisted of peripheral blood. The receptors here all came from a man aged 30 to 39 with COVID-19, enrolled during active disease.

V usage is TRBV5-5 and J usage is TRBJ1-5; a possible D gene is TRBD1 (5 bases). The CDR3 covers 17 residues. V was trimmed by 0 bases and J by 0 bases, leaving 13 bases between them. Per the germline V gene, CDR1 is SGHKS and CDR2 is YYEKEE (reference sequence). CDR3 loop: CASSLGYRPSSNQPQHF. DNA for the CDR3: TGTGCCAGCAGCTTGGGGTACAGGCCTTCTAGCAATCAGCCCCAGCATTTT.

This chain joins TRBV9 and TRBJ1-2; possible D gene TRBD1, 5 bases. Germline CDR1 reads SGDLS; CDR2 reads YYNGEE. The CDR3 has 16 amino acids. V was cut by 0 bases and J by 6 bases, with 18 bases left in between. The CDR3 reads CASSVEAAGGGDGYTF. DNA of the CDR3: TGTGCCAGCAGCGTAGAAGCAGCCGGCGGGGGTGATGGCTACACCTTC. The entire variable domain, with the rest obtained from reference TRBV9 and TRBJ1-2, is as follows: DSGVTQTPKHLITATGQRVTLRCSPRSGDLSVYWYQQSLDQGLQFLIQYYNGEERAKGNILERFSAQQFPDLHSELNLSSLELGDSALYFCASSVEAAGGGDGYTFGSGTRLTVV.

This clone was seen once. The chain recombines TRBV5-1 with TRBJ1-1; a possible D gene is TRBD1 (5 bases). The CDR3 covers 14 residues. Per germline, CDR1 SGHRS and CDR2 YFSETQ. The V end was cut by 0 bases, the J end by 3 bases, with 9 bases between. Here the CDR3 DNA reads TGCGCCAGCAGCTTGGACGGAGGGGACACTGAAGCTTTCTTT. Translating gives CASSLDGGDTEAFF.

The genes are TRBV27 and TRBJ2-3; tentative D call: TRBD1 (6 bases). V lost 6 bases to trimming and J lost 1 base, with 8 bases between them. CDR1 and CDR2 from the germline V gene are MNHEY and SMNVEV (reference sequence). The CDR3 runs 13 residues. The CDR3 sequence is CASRGQRTDTQYF. The CDR3 DNA reads TGTGCCAGCAGAGGACAGCGCACAGATACGCAGTATTTT.

The chain has TRBV4-3 and TRBJ2-5; the match to TRBD2 covers 11 bases. V lost 1 base to trimming and J lost 4 bases; unmatched junction nucleotides: 5. In germline, CDR1 is LGHNA, CDR2 YSLEER. The CDR3 runs 16 residues. DNA of the CDR3: TGCGCCAGCAGCCAAGGTAGCGGGAGGGCCGCAGAGACCCAGTACTTC. Residues: CASSQGSGRAAETQYF.

J is TRBJ2-1 and V is TRBV4-2; 7 nucleotides align to TRBD2. V shed 4 bases and J 5 bases; nucleotides not matched to a gene: 2. This CDR3 comprises 13 residues. In germline, CDR1 is LGHNA, CDR2 YNFKEQ. The CDR3 DNA sequence: TGTGCCAGCAGCCTGGGACTAAACAATGAGCAGTTCTTC. Translating gives CASSLGLNNEQFF.

The genes are TRBV11-2 and TRBJ2-1, with a tentative D call TRBD1 (6 bases). There are 12 residues in the CDR3. Germline V gives CDR1 SGHAT, CDR2 FQNNGV. The ends were cut back, 5 bases at V and 10 bases at J, with 12 bases in the middle. The CDR3 is CASSAQGYEQFF. CDR3 in DNA: TGTGCCAGCAGCGCACAGGGTTACGAGCAGTTCTTC.

The CDR3 coding sequence is TGCGCCAGCAGCTTGGAGGGGACAGGGATGGATGAGCAGTTCTTC. Encoded protein: CASSLEGTGMDEQFF. This sequence joins TRBV5-1 and TRBJ2-1; 9 bases are shared with TRBD1. The V segment lost 0 bases and the J segment 8 bases; nucleotides outside the gene matches: 6. The CDR3 runs 15 residues. The germline gives CDR1 SGHRS, CDR2 YFSETQ.

The rearrangement uses TRBV15 and TRBJ1-6; weak D call: TRBD1 (5 bases). Trimming removed 0 bases from V and 3 bases from J, with 6 bases in between. There are 15 residues in the CDR3. Germline V gene data show CDR1 as LNHNV and CDR2 as YYDKDF (reference sequence). In DNA form, the CDR3 reads TGTGCCACCAGCAGAGACGGGGGCTATAATTCACCCCTCCACTTT. Translated, it gives CATSRDGGYNSPLHF. The variable domain in full, completed from reference TRBV15 and TRBJ1-6, reads DAMVIQNPRYQVTQFGKPVTLSCSQTLNHNVMYWYQQKSSQAPKLLFHYYDKDFNNEADTPDNFQSRRPNTSFCFLDIRSPGLGDTAMYLCATSRDGGYNSPLHFGNGTRLTVT.

The chain recombines TRBV29-1 with TRBJ2-7, with D possibly TRBD1 on 6 matching bases. Trimming stripped 6 bases from V and 2 bases from J, with 11 bases between. The CDR3 covers 12 residues. Germline CDR1 reads SQVTM; CDR2 reads ANQGSEA. The CDR3 nucleotides read TGCAGCGTCGTGGACAGTACCTACGAGCAGTACTTC. Its protein is CSVVDSTYEQYF.

This clone was seen once. This rearrangement joins TRBV24-1 to TRBJ2-2; D possibly corresponds to TRBD2 (7 bases). This CDR3 has 13 residues. Trimming removed 9 bases at V and 4 bases at J, with 11 bases between. Germline CDR1 and CDR2: KGHDR and SFDVKD. This CDR3 is CATRGAATGELFF. DNA for the CDR3: TGTGCCACCCGGGGGGCGGCCACCGGGGAGCTGTTTTTT.